One and the same sample provided the 5 T cell receptor beta chains below, sequenced in a study of vaccination and CD4 T cells after COVID-19. These receptors are not linked to any known antigen. Oncomine TCR Beta short-read sequencing was applied to DNA from cultured CD4+ T cells. TCRdb re-called the PCR reads with MiXCR, one entry per CDR3 protein. The sample has around 13,000 distinct CDR3 sequences; 35% to 55% are singletons. Treatment noted: roughly 11-day PBMC culture with coronavirus spike peptide pools or control peptides (ViraFEST assay). Sequencing input: CD4+ T cells from blood, cultured in vitro. The receptors come from a human donor who had recovered from COVID-19.

J is TRBJ1-4 and V is TRBV10-3, with D possibly matching TRBD1 (5 bases). This CDR3 is 16 amino acids long. Trimming took off 3 bases at V and 0 bases at J, with 11 bases between the two ends. Germline V gene data show CDR1 as ENHRY and CDR2 as SYGVKD. The CDR3 sequence: CAISDRDPATNEKLFF. The CDR3 bases are TGTGCCATCAGTGATCGGGACCCCGCAACTAATGAAAAACTGTTTTTT.

This clonotype was observed a few times. The chain has TRBV11-1 and TRBJ1-2; D is unclear. The CDR3 extends over 16 amino acids. Trimming stripped 4 bases from V and 8 bases from J, with 23 bases between. CDR1 is SGHAT, CDR2 FQDESV, per germline (reference sequence). The CDR3 bases are TGTGCCAGCAGCTCTTCGGAGGGCGCTGGCGGAGAAGGCTACACCTTC. As protein: CASSSSEGAGGEGYTF.

The chain has TRBV7-9 and TRBJ1-2; D not certain. The V gene's germline CDR1 is SEHNR and CDR2 FQNEAQ (reference sequence). The CDR3 loop spans 15 amino acids. Trimming stripped 4 bases from V and 5 bases from J, with 17 bases between. Here the CDR3 reads CASSSPTTSPYGYTF. CDR3 DNA sequence: TGTGCCAGCAGCTCCCCCACGACCTCCCCTTATGGCTACACCTTC.

This clonotype was seen only a few times. This sequence joins TRBV19 and TRBJ2-1; possible D gene TRBD2, 5 bases. CDR1 is LNHDA and CDR2 is SQIVND in the germline V gene (reference sequence). V was trimmed by 4 bases and J by 10 bases, leaving 23 bases between them. There are 16 residues in the CDR3. CDR3 protein: CASSNEGVLPGREQFF. CDR3 in DNA: TGTGCCAGTAGTAATGAGGGCGTCTTGCCCGGCAGGGAGCAGTTCTTC.

This clonotype was detected a few times. The rearrangement joins TRBV7-8 to TRBJ2-5; 7 nucleotides line up with TRBD2. The CDR3 is 14 residues long. With V trimmed by 3 bases and J by 3 bases, 4 bases remained unmatched. From germline, CDR1 is SGHVS and CDR2 FQNEAQ. This CDR3 reads CASSLGLAEETQYF. Written as DNA, the CDR3 is TGTGCCAGCAGCTTGGGGCTAGCGGAAGAGACCCAGTACTTC.